This T cell receptor (beta chain) was sequenced during a study of cytotoxic CD8 clonotypes in ibrutinib-treated CLL. The wider study: Response samples came after a median about 13 months of treatment, range 6 to 36. Study results and caveats: The study found baseline clonality above age-matched healthy donors, tracking circulating CD8+ T-cell counts.

The CDR3 consists of 13 residues. Per the germline V gene, CDR1 is SGHNT and CDR2 is YYREEE (reference sequence). V dropped 4 bases and J dropped 5; count of bases not matched to a gene: 6. Target depth was 1 in 200,000 to 1 in 1 million T cells, about 10x per clonotype. Assay: immunoSEQ multiplex PCR; the TCRdb copy retains only in-frame clones and omits some. The data contain roughly 130,000 clones, approximately 81% of them singletons. A remark on this clone: Its antigen is not known.

The TCR sequence derives from a human donor with chronic lymphocytic leukemia. The source material was PBMCs, sampled after 12 months of ibrutinib treatment. The chain has TRBV5-4 and TRBJ2-7; 7 bases line up with TRBD2. The CDR3: CASSLAAVDEQYF. The CDR3 DNA reads TGTGCCAGCAGCCTAGCGGCGGTGGACGAGCAGTACTTC. Combining the CDR3 with reference TRBV5-4 and TRBJ2-7 gives the whole variable domain ETGVTQSPTHLIKTRGQQVTLRCSSQSGHNTVSWYQQALGQGPQFIFQYYREEENGRGNFPPRFSGLQFPNYSSELNVNALELDDSALYLCASSLAAVDEQYFGPGTRLTVT.